The source of this T cell receptor beta chain is a study of identical twins. Findings and caveats of the study: The presence of invariant MAIT and iNKT cells could partly confound analyses of zero-insertion sequences.

After template switching added a universal primer site, the resulting cDNA carried unique molecular identifiers. From the 5' RACE reads, TCRdb called clonotypes with MiXCR, one entry per CDR3 protein. The table shows 510,000 or so distinct CDR3 sequences, with approximately 16% occurring only once. About this clonotype itself: The antigen is unknown.

These data were likewise used in another study, on yellow fever vaccine responses in identical twins.

This TCR was sampled from a woman aged 18-30 years in good health. The specimen was CD4+ T cells sorted from blood.

CDR3 protein: CASMPGGSSYEQYV. CDR3 coding DNA: TGTGCCAGCATGCCGGGCGGAAGCTCCTACGAGCAGTACGTC. This chain links TRBV28 with TRBJ2-7; D gene uncertain. The CDR3 has 14 residues. Germline CDR1 MDHEN, CDR2 SYDVKM. Trimming took off 7 bases at V and 0 bases at J, with 13 bases between the two ends.